The entry below gives a single T cell receptor beta chain sequence along with its context. The table came from immunoSEQ multiplex PCR; TCRdb's copy has only in-frame clones and leaves some out. The sample contains roughly 160,000 clones, approximately 85% of which appear only once. The sample originates from a study of blood T cell repertoires in COVID-19. At the level of the study: There were acute and convalescent COVID-19 samples, and they came from the United States, Italy and Spain.

CDR1 is SGHVS, CDR2 FQNEAQ, per germline. Trimming shortened V by 1 base and J by 7 bases, and 14 bases separated the two germline ends. The CDR3 totals 16 residues. The chain is built from TRBV7-8 and TRBJ1-6; a possible D gene is TRBD1 (5 bases). The TCR originated in a man older than 75 with COVID-19, enrolled during active disease. The sequenced sample consisted of peripheral blood. The CDR3 region is CASSLEGRVLNSPLHF. DNA of the CDR3: TGTGCCAGCAGCTTAGAGGGCAGGGTCCTAAATTCACCCCTCCACTTT.